This is a list of T cell receptor beta chains from one sample in a study of human T cells and chemical hapten exposure. TCRdb reprocessed the RACE reads with MiXCR, giving one entry per CDR3 protein. The repertoire includes roughly 100,000 distinct CDR3 sequences, 10% to 11% of them detected once, and approximately 3.1% sits in the top ten. The sample was whole blood, taken in connection with sensitization to the hapten diphenylcyclopropenone (DPC). These receptors were obtained from a woman aged 60-70 years with alopecia areata. Some clones in this sample may be carry-over from other donors' samples. Both conserved end residues are trimmed from each CDR3. The order of the fields is V gene, clone size, CDR3 protein. Expanded clones get a size class; other rows say once, few or many, or leave the size out.

v_gene: TRBV7-9
abundance: once
CDR3aa: ASSLGPPTDTQY

v_gene: TRBV5-1
abundance: many
CDR3aa: ASSVGGNNSPLH

v_gene: TRBV6-5
abundance: once
CDR3aa: ASSYSQVSGEKLF

v_gene: TRBV11-2
abundance: .
CDR3aa: ASGSVGGTYEQY

v_gene: TRBV7-8
abundance: many
CDR3aa: ASRTGRTAQETQY

v_gene: TRBV7-9
abundance: .
CDR3aa: ASSFVLDQY

v_gene: TRBV12-3/TRBV12-4
abundance: .
CDR3aa: ASRSSMTNEKLF

v_gene: TRBV6-2/TRBV6-3
abundance: few
CDR3aa: ASSWSQGNEQF

v_gene: TRBV2
abundance: many
CDR3aa: ASSSRTGKTEAF

v_gene: TRBV10-2
abundance: .
CDR3aa: ASRGQGPGNTIY

v_gene: TRBV5-5
abundance: many
CDR3aa: ASSSRYEQY

v_gene: TRBV4-1
abundance: many
CDR3aa: ASSQEPGLYNEQF

v_gene: TRBV7-6
abundance: many
CDR3aa: ASSPDRDLYGYT

v_gene: TRBV27
abundance: few
CDR3aa: ASSLLGQHTEAF

v_gene: TRBV5-6
abundance: .
CDR3aa: ASSFPTGDGYT

v_gene: TRBV5-1
abundance: .
CDR3aa: ASSLVAGSSYNEQF

v_gene: TRBV9
abundance: many
CDR3aa: ASSGGGGYEQY